This TCR beta chain emerged from a study of T cell responses to AZD1222 COVID-19 vaccine. Study outcomes and limitations: Seropositive status at baseline applied to only 6 or 7 AZD1222 recipients. Within unmutated variant regions lay the reported targets of nearly half of spike-specific TCRs.

The CDR3 spans 16 residues. From germline, CDR1 is MRHNA and CDR2 SNTAGT. With 0 bases clipped from V and 4 bases from J, the junction kept 6 bases outside the gene matches. In this sample, this clone turned up once. Its target is not known. The method was immunoSEQ multiplex PCR; TCRdb's version includes in-frame clones alone and lacks a portion of them. The sample contains about 110,000 clones, roughly nine tenths of which appear only once. Here the sequenced sample was peripheral blood, taken on day 0 of MenACWY control vaccination. The origin of this receptor is an adult in good health. This sequence joins TRBV6-4 and TRBJ2-1; TRBD2 matches 7 bases. In DNA, the CDR3 is TGTGCCAGCAGTGACTCGGCTAGCGGAGAATACAATGAGCAGTTCTTC. Its protein is CASSDSASGEYNEQFF.